This T cell receptor (beta chain) was found in a study of early T cells in non-severe SARS-CoV-2 infection. Study-level findings and limits: Matches to VDJdb favored anti-spike CD8 responses and missed private and CD4 specificities.

MiXCR was run by TCRdb on the 5' RACE reads, yielding one entry per CDR3 protein. The sample has 85,000 to 95,000 distinct CDR3 sequences, approximately 17% seen once. Germline V gives CDR1 KGHSH, CDR2 LQKENI. Trimming removed 3 bases from V and 6 bases from J, with 14 bases in between. The CDR3 is 14 amino acids. This clonotype was observed a handful of times. Its antigen remains unknown. The sample in question was whole blood, obtained at baseline. The sequence was obtained from an adult who was a healthcare worker with PCR-confirmed SARS-CoV-2 infection or an uninfected control (not recorded which). V gene TRBV18 combines with J gene TRBJ1-1, with D possibly matching TRBD1 (6 bases). For the CDR3, the DNA is TGTGCCAGCTCACCGAACAGGGCTAAGGCTGAAGCTTTCTTT. Protein sequence: CASSPNRAKAEAFF. Variable domain in full (rest from reference TRBV18 and TRBJ1-1): NAGVMQNPRHLVRRRGQEARLRCSPMKGHSHVYWYRQLPEEGLKFMVYLQKENIIDESGMPKERFSAEFPKEGPSILRIQQVVRGDSAAYFCASSPNRAKAEAFFGQGTRLTVV.